Following are 5 T cell receptor beta chains from one sample sequenced in a study of blood T cell repertoires in COVID-19. Clones were sequenced by immunoSEQ multiplex PCR, and TCRdb holds only the in-frame ones, with some missing. The repertoire holds about 220,000 clones, with around four fifths as singletons. Input material: peripheral blood. Receptor source: a woman aged 55-70 years who had recovered from COVID-19.

This clone has a handful of counts. This chain links TRBV3-1 (or the pseudogene TRBV3-2) with TRBJ2-1; tentatively, D is TRBD2 (6 bases). Trimming cost V 4 bases and J 5 bases, with 24 bases left between them. This CDR3 comprises 18 residues. CDR1 LGHDT and CDR2 YNNKEL come from the germline V gene (reference sequence). This CDR3 reads CASSLRRLTGTANNEQFF. In DNA, the CDR3 is TGTGCCAGCAGCCTAAGGCGTTTAACCGGGACTGCAAACAATGAGCAGTTCTTC.

The gene calls are TRBV5-1 and TRBJ1-2, with 9 nucleotides matching TRBD1. Trimming removed 1 base from V and 1 base from J; junction bases left unmatched: 8. In germline, CDR1 is SGHRS, CDR2 YFSETQ. The CDR3 is 17 residues long. This chain's CDR3 is CASSLSPGQGDNYGYTF. CDR3 sequence (DNA): TGCGCCAGCAGCTTGTCCCCGGGACAGGGAGATAACTATGGCTACACCTTC.

This clone has a single count. V gene TRBV3-1 (or the pseudogene TRBV3-2) combines with J gene TRBJ2-7; TRBD2 is a possible D gene (7 bases). V lost 3 bases, J lost 3 bases, and 15 bases lay in between. Germline-derived CDR1 and CDR2 are LGHDT and YNNKEL (reference sequence). There are 15 residues in the CDR3. The CDR3 DNA is TGTGCCAGCAGCCATGTTAGGGGGGGACGCTACGAGCAGTACTTC. Its protein product is CASSHVRGGRYEQYF.

This clone was seen more than once but under ten times. This chain links TRBV6-2 or TRBV6-3 with TRBJ2-7; 7 bases agree with TRBD1. V dropped 3 bases and J dropped 1; count of bases not matched to a gene: 9. Germline values: CDR1 MNHEY, CDR2 SVGEGT. This CDR3 has 16 residues. The CDR3 DNA is TGTGCCAGCAGTTATAGGCGTCACAGGGGTTCCTACGAGCAGTACTTC. Protein: CASSYRRHRGSYEQYF.

J is TRBJ2-3 and V is TRBV4-3, with 15 bases fitting TRBD2. The germline V gene encodes CDR1 LGHNA and CDR2 YSLEER. The CDR3 is 16 amino acids. V lost 1 base to trimming and J lost 10 bases; unmatched junction nucleotides: 6. The CDR3 spells CASSQGTSGGARSQYF. CDR3 DNA: TGCGCCAGCAGCCAAGGGACTAGCGGGGGGGCTCGTTCGCAGTATTTT.